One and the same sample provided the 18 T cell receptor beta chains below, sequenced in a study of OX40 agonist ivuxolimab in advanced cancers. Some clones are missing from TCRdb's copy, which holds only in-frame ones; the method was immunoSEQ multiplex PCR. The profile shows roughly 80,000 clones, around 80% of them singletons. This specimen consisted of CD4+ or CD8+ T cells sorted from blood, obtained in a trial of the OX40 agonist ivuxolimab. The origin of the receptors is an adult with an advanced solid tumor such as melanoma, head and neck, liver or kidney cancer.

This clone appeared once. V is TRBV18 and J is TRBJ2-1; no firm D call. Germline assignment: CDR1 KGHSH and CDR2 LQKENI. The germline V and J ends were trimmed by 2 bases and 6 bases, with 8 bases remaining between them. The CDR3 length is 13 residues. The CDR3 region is CASSPVRVNEQFF. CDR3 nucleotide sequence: TGTGCCAGCTCACCAGTTAGGGTCAATGAGCAGTTCTTC.

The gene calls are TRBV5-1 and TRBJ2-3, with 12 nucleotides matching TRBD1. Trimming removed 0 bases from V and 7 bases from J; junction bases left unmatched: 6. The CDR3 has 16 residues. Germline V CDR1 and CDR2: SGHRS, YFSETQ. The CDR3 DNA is TGCGCCAGCAGCTTGGAGGGACAGGGGGCGTCAAATACGCAGTATTTT. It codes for CASSLEGQGASNTQYF.

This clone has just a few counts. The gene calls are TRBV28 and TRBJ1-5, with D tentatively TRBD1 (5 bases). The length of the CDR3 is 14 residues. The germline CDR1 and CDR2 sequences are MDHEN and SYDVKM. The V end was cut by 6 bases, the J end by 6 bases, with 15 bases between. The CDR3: CASSDQGWSQPQHF. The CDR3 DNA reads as TGTGCCAGCAGCGATCAGGGATGGAGTCAGCCCCAGCATTTT. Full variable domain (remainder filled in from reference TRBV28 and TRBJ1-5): DVKVTQSSRYLVKRTGEKVFLECVQDMDHENMFWYRQDPGLGLRLIYFSYDVKMKEKGDIPEGYSVSREKKERFSLILESASTNQTSMYLCASSDQGWSQPQHFGDGTRLSIL.

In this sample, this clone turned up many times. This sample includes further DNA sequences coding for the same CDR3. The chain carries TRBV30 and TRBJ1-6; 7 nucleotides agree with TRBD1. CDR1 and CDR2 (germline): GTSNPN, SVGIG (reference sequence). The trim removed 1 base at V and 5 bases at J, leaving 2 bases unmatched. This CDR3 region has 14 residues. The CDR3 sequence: CAWSAGQDNSPLHF. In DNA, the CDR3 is TGTGCCTGGAGTGCAGGACAGGATAATTCACCCCTCCACTTT.

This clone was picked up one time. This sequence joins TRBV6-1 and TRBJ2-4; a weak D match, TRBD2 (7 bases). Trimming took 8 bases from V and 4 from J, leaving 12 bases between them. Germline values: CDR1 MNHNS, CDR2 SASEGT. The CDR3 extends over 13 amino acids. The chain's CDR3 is CASCRGAKNIQYF. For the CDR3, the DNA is TGTGCCAGCTGCCGGGGGGCAAAAAACATTCAGTACTTC.

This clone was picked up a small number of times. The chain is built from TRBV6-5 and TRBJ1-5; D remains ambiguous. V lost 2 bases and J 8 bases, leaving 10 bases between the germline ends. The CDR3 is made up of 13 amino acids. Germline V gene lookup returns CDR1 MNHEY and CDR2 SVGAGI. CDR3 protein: CASSYRRGEPQHF. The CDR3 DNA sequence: TGTGCCAGCAGTTACCGCCGCGGGGAGCCCCAGCATTTT.

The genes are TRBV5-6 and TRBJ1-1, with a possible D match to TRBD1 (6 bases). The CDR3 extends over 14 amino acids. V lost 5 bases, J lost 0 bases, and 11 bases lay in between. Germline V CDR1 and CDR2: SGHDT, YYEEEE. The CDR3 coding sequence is TGTGCCAGCAGTTACGGACAGATGAACACTGAAGCTTTCTTT. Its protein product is CASSYGQMNTEAFF.

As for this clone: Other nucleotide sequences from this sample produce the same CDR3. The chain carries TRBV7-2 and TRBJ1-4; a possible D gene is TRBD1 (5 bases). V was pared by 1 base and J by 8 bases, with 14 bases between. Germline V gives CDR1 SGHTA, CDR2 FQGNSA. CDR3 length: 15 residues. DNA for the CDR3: TGTGCCAGCAGCTTAGAGGGTCAGGGTAACGAAAAACTGTTTTTT. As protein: CASSLEGQGNEKLFF.

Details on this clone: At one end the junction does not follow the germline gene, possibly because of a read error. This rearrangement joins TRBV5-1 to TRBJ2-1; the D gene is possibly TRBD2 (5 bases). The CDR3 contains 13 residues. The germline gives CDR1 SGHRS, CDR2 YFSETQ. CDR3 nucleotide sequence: TGCGCCAGCAGCCCGGGGTTCTACAATGAGCAGCTCTTC. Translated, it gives CASSPGFYNEQLF.

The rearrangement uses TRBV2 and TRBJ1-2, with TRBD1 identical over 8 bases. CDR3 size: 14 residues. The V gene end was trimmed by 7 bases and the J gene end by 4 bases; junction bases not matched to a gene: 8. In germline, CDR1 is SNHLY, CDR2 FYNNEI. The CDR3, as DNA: TGTGCCAGCAATCCTCAGGGGGCGGTCTATGGCTACACCTTC. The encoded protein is CASNPQGAVYGYTF.

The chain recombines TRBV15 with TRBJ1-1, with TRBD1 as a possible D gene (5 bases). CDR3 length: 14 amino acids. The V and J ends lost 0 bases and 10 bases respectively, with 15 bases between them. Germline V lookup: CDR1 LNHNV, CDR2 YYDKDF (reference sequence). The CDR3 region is CATSRDRRIGGAFF. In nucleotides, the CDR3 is TGTGCCACCAGCAGAGATCGAAGGATTGGGGGAGCTTTCTTT.

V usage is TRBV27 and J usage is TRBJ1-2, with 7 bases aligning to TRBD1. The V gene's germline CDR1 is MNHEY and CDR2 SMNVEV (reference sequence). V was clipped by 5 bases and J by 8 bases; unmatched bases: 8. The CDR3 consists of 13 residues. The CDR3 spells CASSIDRDRGYTF. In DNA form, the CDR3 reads TGTGCCAGCAGTATAGACAGGGATCGGGGCTACACCTTC.

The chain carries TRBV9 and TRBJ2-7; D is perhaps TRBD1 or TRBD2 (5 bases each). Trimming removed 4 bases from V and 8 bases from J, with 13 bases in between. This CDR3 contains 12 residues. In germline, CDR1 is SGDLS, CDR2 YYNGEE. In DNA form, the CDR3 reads TGTGCCAGCAGCCGGGGCGGGCCGCAGCAGTACTTC. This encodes CASSRGGPQQYF.

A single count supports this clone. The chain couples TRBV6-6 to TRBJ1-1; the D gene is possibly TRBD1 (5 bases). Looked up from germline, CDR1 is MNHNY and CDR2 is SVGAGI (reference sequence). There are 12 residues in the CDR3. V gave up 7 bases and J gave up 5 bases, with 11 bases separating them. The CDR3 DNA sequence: TGTGCCAGCAATACGCAGGGAACTGAAGCTTTCTTT. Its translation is CASNTQGTEAFF.

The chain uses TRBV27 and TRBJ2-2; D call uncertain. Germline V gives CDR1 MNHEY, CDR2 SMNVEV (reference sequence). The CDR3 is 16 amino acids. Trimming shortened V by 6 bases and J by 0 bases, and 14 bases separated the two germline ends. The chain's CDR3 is CASSRLTQTNTGELFF. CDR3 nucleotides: TGTGCCAGCAGCCGACTCACACAAACGAACACCGGGGAGCTGTTTTTT.

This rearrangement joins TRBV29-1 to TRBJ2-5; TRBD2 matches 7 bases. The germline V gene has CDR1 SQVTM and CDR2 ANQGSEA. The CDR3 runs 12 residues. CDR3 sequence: CSGGDLEETQYF. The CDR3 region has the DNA TGCAGTGGGGGGGACTTGGAAGAGACCCAGTACTTC. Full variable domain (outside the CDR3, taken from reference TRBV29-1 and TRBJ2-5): SAVISQKPSRDICQRGTSLTIQCQVDSQVTMMFWYRQQPGQSLTLIATANQGSEATYESGFVIDKFPISRPNLTFSTLTVSNMSPEDSSIYLCSGGDLEETQYFGPGTRLLVL.

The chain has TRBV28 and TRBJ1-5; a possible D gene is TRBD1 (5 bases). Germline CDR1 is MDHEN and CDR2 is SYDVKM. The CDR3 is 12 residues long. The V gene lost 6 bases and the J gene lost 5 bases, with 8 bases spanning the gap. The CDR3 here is CASSWGDQPQHF. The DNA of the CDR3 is TGTGCCAGCAGCTGGGGCGATCAGCCCCAGCATTTT.

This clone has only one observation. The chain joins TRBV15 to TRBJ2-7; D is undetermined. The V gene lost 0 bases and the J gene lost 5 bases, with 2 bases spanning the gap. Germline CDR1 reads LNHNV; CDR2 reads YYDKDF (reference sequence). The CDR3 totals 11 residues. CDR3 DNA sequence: TGTGCCACCAGCAGAGATCACGAGCAGTACTTC. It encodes CATSRDHEQYF.